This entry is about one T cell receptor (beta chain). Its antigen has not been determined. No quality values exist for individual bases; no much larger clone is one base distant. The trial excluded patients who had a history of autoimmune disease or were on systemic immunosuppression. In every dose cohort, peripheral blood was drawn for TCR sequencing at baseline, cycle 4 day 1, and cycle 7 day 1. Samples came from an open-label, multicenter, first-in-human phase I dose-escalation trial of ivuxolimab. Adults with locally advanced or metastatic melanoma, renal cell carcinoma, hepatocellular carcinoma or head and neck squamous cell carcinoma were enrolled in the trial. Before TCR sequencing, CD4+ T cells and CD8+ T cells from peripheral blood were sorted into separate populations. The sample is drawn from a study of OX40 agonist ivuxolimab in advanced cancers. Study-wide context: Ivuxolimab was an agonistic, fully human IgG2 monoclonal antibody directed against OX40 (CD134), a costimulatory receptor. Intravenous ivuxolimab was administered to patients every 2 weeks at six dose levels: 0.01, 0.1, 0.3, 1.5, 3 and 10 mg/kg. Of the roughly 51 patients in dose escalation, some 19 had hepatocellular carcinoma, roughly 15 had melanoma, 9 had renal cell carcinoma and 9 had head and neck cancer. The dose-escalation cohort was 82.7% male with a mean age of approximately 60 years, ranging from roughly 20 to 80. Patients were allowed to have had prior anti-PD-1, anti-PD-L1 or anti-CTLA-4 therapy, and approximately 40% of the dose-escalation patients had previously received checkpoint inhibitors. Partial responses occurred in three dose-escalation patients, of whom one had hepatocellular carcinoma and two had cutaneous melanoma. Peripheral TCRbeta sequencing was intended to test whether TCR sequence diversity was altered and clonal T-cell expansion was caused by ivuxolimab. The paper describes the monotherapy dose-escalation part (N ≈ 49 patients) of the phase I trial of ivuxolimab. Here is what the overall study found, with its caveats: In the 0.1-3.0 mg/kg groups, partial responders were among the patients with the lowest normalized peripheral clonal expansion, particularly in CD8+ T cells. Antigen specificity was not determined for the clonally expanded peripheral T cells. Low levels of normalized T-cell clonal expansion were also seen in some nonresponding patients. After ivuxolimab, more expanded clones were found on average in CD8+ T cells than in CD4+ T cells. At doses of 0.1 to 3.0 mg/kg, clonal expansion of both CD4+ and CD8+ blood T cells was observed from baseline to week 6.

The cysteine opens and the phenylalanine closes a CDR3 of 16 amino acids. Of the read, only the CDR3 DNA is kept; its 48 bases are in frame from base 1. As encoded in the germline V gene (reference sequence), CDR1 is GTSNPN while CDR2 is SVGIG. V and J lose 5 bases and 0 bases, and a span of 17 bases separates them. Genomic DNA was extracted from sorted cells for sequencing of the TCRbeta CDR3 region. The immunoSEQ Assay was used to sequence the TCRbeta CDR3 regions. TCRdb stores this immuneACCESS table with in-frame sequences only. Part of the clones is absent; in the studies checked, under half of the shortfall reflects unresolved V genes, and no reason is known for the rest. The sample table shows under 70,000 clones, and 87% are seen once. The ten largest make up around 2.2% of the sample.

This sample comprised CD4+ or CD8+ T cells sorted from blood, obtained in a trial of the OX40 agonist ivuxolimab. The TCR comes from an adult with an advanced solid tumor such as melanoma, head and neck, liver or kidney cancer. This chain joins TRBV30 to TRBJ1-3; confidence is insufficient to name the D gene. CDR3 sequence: CAWLPKGEISGNTIYF. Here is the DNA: TGTGCCTGGTTACCCAAGGGAGAGATCTCTGGAAACACCATATATTTT. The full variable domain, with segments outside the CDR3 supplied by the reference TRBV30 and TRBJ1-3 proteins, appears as SQTIHQWPATLVQPVGSPLSLECTVEGTSNPNLYWYRQAAGRGLQLLFYSVGIGQISSEVPQNLSASRPQDRQFILSSKKLLLSDSGFYLCAWLPKGEISGNTIYFGEGSWLTVV.